A single sample is the source of the 28 T cell receptor beta chains below, sequenced in a study of PD-L1 blockade in urothelial cancer. The protocol was immunoSEQ multiplex PCR, while the TCRdb copy is restricted to in-frame clones and leaves out a portion. This sample yields tens of thousands of clones, of which roughly 90% are seen a single time; more than 8% belongs to the top ten. Sequencing used PBMCs, obtained around atezolizumab (anti-PD-L1) treatment. The receptor set was obtained from a man aged 55 to 70 with urothelial cancer.

The chain has TRBV4-1 and TRBJ2-5, with 11 nucleotides matching TRBD2. V was clipped by 1 base and J by 3 bases; unmatched bases: 10. The CDR3 is made up of 18 amino acids. Germline values: CDR1 MGHRA, CDR2 YSYEKL. DNA for the CDR3: TGCGCCAGCAGCCAAGGCACCCGACTAGCGGGGTCTGAAGAGACCCAGTACTTC. This sequence encodes CASSQGTRLAGSEETQYF.

CDR3 sequence reads: CASSLAPGVIYGYTF. Here the CDR3 DNA reads TGTGCCAGCAGCTTAGCGCCGGGGGTTATCTATGGCTACACCTTC. This chain uses TRBV7-6 with TRBJ1-2; the D gene is possibly TRBD1 (5 bases). The CDR3 totals 15 residues. The V gene lost 0 bases and the J gene lost 4 bases, with 12 bases spanning the gap. Germline CDR1 SGHVS, CDR2 FNYEAQ.

Only a few counts were recorded for this clone. This chain connects TRBV5-1 to TRBJ1-1, with 11 bases identical to TRBD1. Germline V gene sequence: CDR1 SGHRS, CDR2 YFSETQ. V was pared by 4 bases and J by 11 bases, with 7 bases of the junction left unmatched. The CDR3 is made up of 13 amino acids. The CDR3 sequence: CASSLGTGGEAFF. The CDR3 nucleotides read TGCGCCAGCAGCCTGGGGACAGGGGGGGAGGCTTTCTTT.

This clone was found a few times. The chain joins TRBV7-9 to TRBJ1-1; TRBD1 agrees at 8 bases. This CDR3 spans 13 amino acids. Germline CDR1 and CDR2: SEHNR and FQNEAQ (reference sequence). J lost 7 bases, V lost 3 bases, and 4 bases had no gene match. The CDR3 DNA is TGTGCCAGCAGCTTTACAGGGGGAATTGAAGCTTTCTTT. Translated: CASSFTGGIEAFF.

CDR3 in DNA: TGTGCCAGCAGCTTTTCGGGACTCGCCTACGAGCAGTACTTC. It is translated as CASSFSGLAYEQYF. The chain recombines TRBV7-2 with TRBJ2-7, with a weak D call TRBD2 (6 bases). The CDR3 extends over 14 amino acids. V lost 3 bases and J 2 bases, leaving 11 bases between the germline ends. The germline gives CDR1 SGHTA, CDR2 FQGNSA.

This rearrangement joins TRBV6-5 to TRBJ2-3; 9 bases fit TRBD1. V was clipped by 7 bases and J by 7 bases; unmatched bases: 6. The CDR3 sequence is 13 residues long. Looked up from germline, CDR1 is MNHEY and CDR2 is SVGAGI. The DNA for the CDR3 is TGTGCCAGCACTCCGGGACAGGGCTATACGCAGTATTTT. Amino acid sequence: CASTPGQGYTQYF.

V and J are TRBV5-1 and TRBJ2-7; D unclear. The CDR3 spans 14 residues. With 0 bases removed from V and 6 bases from J, the gap between germline ends came to 13 bases. The germline gives CDR1 SGHRS, CDR2 YFSETQ. DNA for the CDR3: TGCGCCAGCAGCTTGGGACAAAGTGGTGGCGAGCAGTACTTC. This codes for CASSLGQSGGEQYF.

The CDR3 is CASSVVVRRANWLNTEAFF. CDR3 nucleotides: TGTGCCAGCAGCGTAGTGGTCCGACGAGCGAATTGGTTGAACACTGAAGCTTTCTTT. The chain couples TRBV9 to TRBJ1-1; no definite D call. V shed 0 bases and J shed 0 bases, with 21 bases lying between them. The CDR3 sequence is 19 residues long. From germline, CDR1 is SGDLS and CDR2 YYNGEE.

The gene calls are TRBV2 and TRBJ2-1; D unclear. V dropped 7 bases and J dropped 3 bases, with 13 bases sitting between them. This CDR3 region has 14 residues. CDR1 is SNHLY and CDR2 is FYNNEI in the germline V gene. The CDR3 reads CASNPGGRYNEQFF. CDR3 sequence (DNA): TGTGCCAGCAACCCCGGCGGCCGCTACAATGAGCAGTTCTTC.

The V and J genes are TRBV28 and TRBJ2-7; 9 positions agree with TRBD1. V lost 6 bases to trimming and J lost 1 base; unmatched junction nucleotides: 4. Germline V gives CDR1 MDHEN, CDR2 SYDVKM. The CDR3 extends over 14 amino acids. CDR3 residues: CASRTGTGSYEQYF. The CDR3 nucleotides are TGTGCCAGCAGGACCGGGACAGGGTCCTACGAGCAGTACTTC. Variable domain in full (rest from reference TRBV28 and TRBJ2-7): DVKVTQSSRYLVKRTGEKVFLECVQDMDHENMFWYRQDPGLGLRLIYFSYDVKMKEKGDIPEGYSVSREKKERFSLILESASTNQTSMYLCASRTGTGSYEQYFGPGTRLTVT.

The gene calls are TRBV6-5 and TRBJ1-2; 8 nucleotides agree with TRBD1. Unmatched junction bases numbered 4, after V lost 2 bases and J lost 2 bases. The V gene's germline CDR1 is MNHEY and CDR2 SVGAGI. CDR3 length: 15 residues. Here the CDR3 DNA reads TGTGCCAGCAGTTACGCGGACAGGGTCAACTATGGCTACACCTTC. Translation: CASSYADRVNYGYTF.

CDR3 coding DNA: TGTGCCAGCAGCCAGACAGGCAGAGGACAGGGGACTTACGAGCAGTACTTC. Translating gives CASSQTGRGQGTYEQYF. This sequence joins TRBV4-2 and TRBJ2-7; 9 bases match TRBD1. Germline trimming cut 3 bases from V and 4 bases from J; bases unmatched to any gene: 13. The CDR3 has 17 amino acids. Germline V gene data show CDR1 as LGHNA and CDR2 as YNFKEQ.

The chain employs TRBV19 and TRBJ1-1; D remains ambiguous. V shed 6 bases and J shed 1 base, with 9 bases lying between them. Germline V gene data show CDR1 as LNHDA and CDR2 as SQIVND (reference sequence). The CDR3 sequence is 13 residues long. The CDR3: CASRRVGNTEAFF. The DNA of the CDR3 is TGTGCCAGTAGGAGGGTGGGGAACACTGAAGCTTTCTTT.

The chain couples TRBV7-2 to TRBJ2-7, with 13 bases fitting TRBD2. The CDR3 consists of 17 residues. Germline CDR1 SGHTA, CDR2 FQGNSA. V trimming: 1 base; J trimming: 3 bases; junction bases outside the gene matches: 6. CDR3 DNA: TGTGCCAGCAGCTTAGGAAGGACTAGCGGGAGTATCTACGAGCAGTACTTC. Residues: CASSLGRTSGSIYEQYF.

This chain links TRBV30 with TRBJ1-3; TRBD1 is a possible D gene (6 bases). CDR1 GTSNPN and CDR2 SVGIG come from the germline V gene (reference sequence). The CDR3 runs 13 residues. V was shortened by 6 bases and J by 0 bases, with 9 bases between the two germline ends. This CDR3 is CACGTTSGNTIYF. The CDR3 coding sequence is TGTGCCTGTGGGACAACCTCTGGAAACACCATATATTTT. The full variable domain, its missing parts supplied by reference TRBV30 and TRBJ1-3, is SQTIHQWPATLVQPVGSPLSLECTVEGTSNPNLYWYRQAAGRGLQLLFYSVGIGQISSEVPQNLSASRPQDRQFILSSKKLLLSDSGFYLCACGTTSGNTIYFGEGSWLTVV.

The rearrangement joins TRBV13 to TRBJ1-2, with a weak D call TRBD1 (5 bases). Trimming took 2 bases from V and 8 from J, leaving 15 bases between them. The CDR3 sequence is 14 residues long. Germline CDR1 is PRHDT and CDR2 is FYEKMQ (reference sequence). CDR3 residues: CASSLRGGSKGYTF. Here the CDR3 DNA reads TGTGCCAGCAGCTTAAGGGGAGGGTCAAAAGGCTACACCTTC.

J is TRBJ2-7 and V is TRBV6-1, with D tentatively TRBD1 (6 bases). This CDR3 is built from 15 residues. V shed 1 base and J shed 5 bases, with 15 bases lying between them. From germline, CDR1 is MNHNS and CDR2 SASEGT. CDR3 in DNA: TGTGCCAGCAGTGAAGTGGGGCCGGACAGCCACGAGCAGTACTTC. Its protein is CASSEVGPDSHEQYF.

On this clone: Other DNA sequences in the sample encode the same CDR3. J is TRBJ1-1 and V is TRBV6-1; D is perhaps TRBD1 (5 bases). The CDR3 runs 13 residues. Germline lookup yields CDR1 MNHNS and CDR2 SASEGT. V lost 2 bases, J lost 1 base, and 5 bases lay in between. This CDR3 reads CASSETGNTEAFF. The CDR3 DNA follows: TGTGCCAGCAGTGAAACAGGGAACACTGAAGCTTTCTTT.

This chain links TRBV5-4 with TRBJ1-1; D is uncertain. CDR3 length: 14 residues. Trimming took off 5 bases at V and 0 bases at J, with 11 bases between the two ends. Germline CDR1 is SGHNT and CDR2 is YYREEE (reference sequence). This CDR3 is CASSETNMNTEAFF. The CDR3 DNA reads as TGTGCCAGCAGTGAGACTAACATGAACACTGAAGCTTTCTTT.

The chain links TRBV10-1 to TRBJ2-1; D may be TRBD2 (7 bases). The V end lost 5 bases, the J end lost 3 bases, and 11 bases lay between the germline ends. This CDR3 comprises 14 residues. CDR1 is WNHNN and CDR2 is SYGVQD in the germline V gene (reference sequence). CDR3 in amino acids: CASSLGGDYNEQFF. The DNA of the CDR3 is TGCGCCAGCAGTCTAGGGGGGGACTACAATGAGCAGTTCTTC.

This chain connects TRBV7-2 to TRBJ2-1; D possibly corresponds to TRBD2 (6 bases). This CDR3 has 12 residues. V dropped 1 base and J dropped 10 bases, with 8 bases sitting between them. CDR1 is SGHTA, CDR2 FQGNSA, per germline. The CDR3 nucleotides read TGTGCCAGCAGCTTAGAAGCGGGCGAGCAGTTCTTC. As protein: CASSLEAGEQFF. The full variable domain, with the rest looked up from reference TRBV7-2 and TRBJ2-1, is GAGVSQSPSNKVTEKGKDVELRCDPISGHTALYWYRQSLGQGLEFLIYFQGNSAPDKSGLPSDRFSAERTGGSVSTLTIQRTQQEDSAVYLCASSLEAGEQFFGPGTRLTVL.

This rearrangement joins TRBV9 to TRBJ2-5; 9 bases map to TRBD2. The CDR3 has 20 residues. CDR1 is SGDLS, CDR2 YYNGEE, per germline. Germline trimming cut 4 bases from V and 5 bases from J; bases unmatched to any gene: 24. The CDR3 region is CASSITTGSLRRGGRETQYF. CDR3 bases: TGTGCCAGCAGCATTACGACAGGGTCCCTGCGGCGGGGGGGCAGGGAGACCCAGTACTTC. Filled out from reference TRBV9 and TRBJ2-5, the complete variable domain reads DSGVTQTPKHLITATGQRVTLRCSPRSGDLSVYWYQQSLDQGLQFLIQYYNGEERAKGNILERFSAQQFPDLHSELNLSSLELGDSALYFCASSITTGSLRRGGRETQYFGPGTRLLVL.

This clone was found once. Other DNA sequences within the sample encode an identical CDR3. This chain connects TRBV4-3 to TRBJ2-5; 9 nucleotides agree with TRBD2. This CDR3 is built from 17 residues. Germline lookup yields CDR1 LGHNA and CDR2 YSLEER. V lost 0 bases and J lost 4; bases outside the gene matches: 9. The CDR3 nucleotides read TGCGCCAGCAGCCAAGATCACGGGGCGGGGGGGCCAGAGACCCAGTACTTC. It codes for CASSQDHGAGGPETQYF.

The rearrangement links TRBV6-4 to TRBJ2-2, with 8 bases identical to TRBD1. The length of the CDR3 is 15 residues. Germline trimming cut 6 bases from V and 4 bases from J; bases unmatched to any gene: 7. Germline CDR1 MRHNA, CDR2 SNTAGT. The CDR3 bases are TGTGCCAGCAGCCAACAGGGGGTTTTCACCGGGGAGCTGTTTTTT. It specifies CASSQQGVFTGELFF.

V and J are TRBV18 and TRBJ1-6; 8 positions match TRBD1. Germline V CDR1 and CDR2: KGHSH, LQKENI. The CDR3 covers 17 residues. V lost 3 bases and J lost 9; bases outside the gene matches: 13. CDR3 region: CASSPTGGMVSGSPLHF. The CDR3 bases are TGTGCCAGCTCACCCACAGGGGGAATGGTATCGGGTTCACCCCTCCACTTT.

The gene calls are TRBV5-6 and TRBJ2-1; 11 bases align to TRBD2. The V gene end was trimmed by 3 bases and the J gene end by 3 bases; junction bases not matched to a gene: 5. CDR3 length equals 16 residues. CDR1 is SGHDT and CDR2 is YYEEEE in the germline V gene. The CDR3: CASSSPTSGDYNEQFF. CDR3 coding DNA: TGTGCCAGCAGCTCCCCGACTAGCGGGGACTACAATGAGCAGTTCTTC.

This chain links TRBV18 with TRBJ1-2; possible D gene TRBD1, 6 bases. The CDR3 extends over 17 amino acids. V lost 3 bases, J lost 3 bases, and 20 bases lay in between. Germline CDR1 and CDR2: KGHSH and LQKENI. The CDR3 spells CASSPLRGRGVDYGYTF. The CDR3 coding sequence is TGTGCCAGCTCACCCTTACGGGGCAGGGGAGTTGACTATGGCTACACCTTC.

This chain links TRBV4-3 with TRBJ1-5; possible D gene TRBD1, 5 bases. Germline values: CDR1 LGHNA, CDR2 YSLEER. This CDR3 comprises 16 residues. Trimming shortened V by 0 bases and J by 1 base, and 10 bases separated the two germline ends. The CDR3 is CASSQDRELSNQPQHF. CDR3 nucleotides: TGCGCCAGCAGCCAAGACAGGGAATTAAGCAATCAGCCCCAGCATTTT.